These 18 T cell receptor beta chains came from one sample sequenced in a study of T cell changes during pregnancy in multiple sclerosis. The assay was immunoSEQ multiplex PCR, and TCRdb's table has in-frame clones only and misses some. Of roughly 56,000 clones listed, roughly 89% are singletons. The specimen comprised CD4+ T cells from peripheral blood mononuclear cells, sampled after pregnancy. All receptors derive from a female donor in good health, enrolled as a control in a pregnancy study.

The rearrangement joins TRBV4-2 to TRBJ1-6; possible D gene TRBD1, 5 bases. CDR1 is LGHNA and CDR2 is YNFKEQ in the germline V gene. This CDR3 has 16 residues. V was cut by 0 bases and J by 5 bases, with 11 bases left in between. The CDR3, as DNA: TGTGCCAGCAGCCAAGATAGGACATTTAATAATTCACCCCTCCACTTT. Amino acid sequence: CASSQDRTFNNSPLHF.

The chain joins TRBV29-1 to TRBJ1-1, with 7 bases identical to TRBD1. Germline lookup yields CDR1 SQVTM and CDR2 ANQGSEA. This CDR3 has 13 residues. Trimming cost V 7 bases and J 7 bases; bases outside gene matches: 12. The CDR3 protein is CSDVQGFGSEAFF. Written as DNA, the CDR3 is TGCAGCGACGTACAGGGGTTTGGCAGTGAAGCTTTCTTT.

This sequence joins TRBV7-2 and TRBJ1-6, with TRBD1 matching 9 bases. In germline, CDR1 is SGHTA, CDR2 FQGNSA. There are 17 residues in the CDR3. Losses at the gene ends were 1 base for V and 5 bases for J; bases not matched to a gene: 6. CDR3: CASSLDTGGVNNSPLHF. DNA for the CDR3: TGTGCCAGCAGCTTAGATACAGGGGGCGTTAATAATTCACCCCTCCACTTT.

This clone was seen a single time. The V gene is TRBV5-1, the J gene TRBJ2-4; D remains ambiguous. V was shortened by 0 bases and J by 5 bases, with 9 bases between the two germline ends. Per germline, CDR1 SGHRS and CDR2 YFSETQ. The CDR3 is 14 amino acids. The CDR3 loop reads CASSLGARENIQYF. The DNA of the CDR3 is TGCGCCAGCAGCTTGGGGGCGCGCGAAAACATTCAGTACTTC.

The CDR3 loop reads CASSLGLYTDTQYF. As DNA, the CDR3 is TGTGCCAGCAGCTTAGGGCTTTACACAGATACGCAGTATTTT. The chain combines TRBV7-2 with TRBJ2-3; D unclear. Germline assignment: CDR1 SGHTA and CDR2 FQGNSA. This CDR3 has 14 residues. Trimming shortened V by 1 base and J by 2 bases, and 7 bases separated the two germline ends.

V and J are TRBV5-1 and TRBJ2-3; tentatively, D is TRBD1 (6 bases). Between the trimmed V and J ends, which lost 3 bases and 4 bases, there was a span of 15 bases. The CDR3 contains 15 residues. CDR1 is SGHRS, CDR2 YFSETQ, per germline. CDR3 loop: CASSSGRGQPDTQYF. The CDR3 DNA reads TGCGCCAGCAGCTCAGGAAGAGGACAGCCAGATACGCAGTATTTT.

The chain employs TRBV7-2 and TRBJ2-7; TRBD2 might be the D (5 bases). V was pared by 3 bases and J by 4 bases, with 13 bases between. The CDR3 length is 14 residues. Germline V lookup: CDR1 SGHTA, CDR2 FQGNSA. The CDR3 loop is CASSLEATGYEQYF. CDR3 bases: TGTGCCAGCAGCTTGGAGGCAACTGGGTACGAGCAGTACTTC.

This sequence joins TRBV19 and TRBJ1-5, with D maybe TRBD1 (6 bases). Germline V CDR1 and CDR2: LNHDA, SQIVND (reference sequence). The CDR3 extends over 17 amino acids. The germline V and J ends were trimmed by 0 bases and 3 bases, with 15 bases remaining between them. CDR3 nucleotides: TGTGCCAGTAGTATAGAGGACGGGGGGCACAACAATCAGCCCCAGCATTTT. Translating it yields CASSIEDGGHNNQPQHF.

The chain joins TRBV2 to TRBJ2-7, with D hard to call. Germline CDR1 is SNHLY and CDR2 is FYNNEI. The V and J ends lost 3 bases and 3 bases respectively, with 3 bases between them. The CDR3 covers 11 residues. The CDR3 loop reads CASSDSYEQYF. For the CDR3, the DNA is TGTGCCAGCAGTGACAGCTACGAGCAGTACTTC.

The chain links TRBV2 to TRBJ1-5; no clear D gene. This CDR3 spans 15 amino acids. V lost 1 base, J lost 7 bases, and 14 bases lay in between. From germline, CDR1 is SNHLY and CDR2 FYNNEI. The CDR3 region has the DNA TGTGCCAGCAGTGAAGGCGAGGGCTATGGCCAGCCCCAGCATTTT. It translates to CASSEGEGYGQPQHF.

This chain uses TRBV5-1 with TRBJ1-3, with TRBD1 matching over 12 bases. The V segment lost 2 bases and the J segment 0 bases; nucleotides outside the gene matches: 9. The CDR3 is made up of 19 amino acids. CDR1 and CDR2 (germline): SGHRS, YFSETQ. CDR3 bases: TGCGCCAGCAGCTTCGGGACAGGGGGCTCCCTAAGCTCTGGAAACACCATATATTTT. Its protein is CASSFGTGGSLSSGNTIYF.

V and J are TRBV9 and TRBJ1-1; TRBD1 might be the D (6 bases). The CDR3 contains 16 residues. Germline V CDR1 and CDR2: SGDLS, YYNGEE. V was shortened by 0 bases and J by 5 bases, with 17 bases between the two germline ends. The CDR3 loop reads CASSVGLSGGETEAFF. Here the CDR3 DNA reads TGTGCCAGCAGCGTAGGGTTATCGGGGGGCGAGACTGAAGCTTTCTTT.

The V call is TRBV19, the J call TRBJ2-5; no reliable D call. This CDR3 is built from 12 residues. CDR1 is LNHDA, CDR2 SQIVND, per germline (reference sequence). The ends were cut back, 3 bases at V and 5 bases at J, with 7 bases in the middle. This CDR3 reads CASSINRETQYF. In DNA form, the CDR3 reads TGTGCCAGTAGTATCAATCGGGAGACCCAGTACTTC.

This clone was recorded a few times. The J gene is TRBJ2-5, the V gene TRBV7-6, with 10 bases matching TRBD2. Germline V CDR1 and CDR2: SGHVS, FNYEAQ. The CDR3 spans 20 residues. V trimming: 5 bases; J trimming: 0 bases; junction bases outside the gene matches: 18. The CDR3 loop is CASSRPKLAGEKLYQETQYF. CDR3 in DNA: TGTGCCAGCAGCCGGCCGAAGCTAGCGGGGGAAAAATTGTACCAAGAGACCCAGTACTTC.

J is TRBJ1-2 and V is TRBV5-1, with D unclear. V was cut by 0 bases and J by 2 bases, with 11 bases left in between. The CDR3 has 15 amino acids. The germline V gene has CDR1 SGHRS and CDR2 YFSETQ. Written as DNA, the CDR3 is TGCGCCAGCAGCTTGGGTCCGGGTGAAAACTATGGCTACACCTTC. This sequence encodes CASSLGPGENYGYTF.

This chain links TRBV6-5 with TRBJ2-7, with D tentatively TRBD1 (6 bases). CDR3 length: 14 amino acids. Germline values: CDR1 MNHEY, CDR2 SVGAGI. Trimming pared 6 bases from V and 3 bases from J, leaving 15 bases between. The CDR3, as DNA: TGTGCCAGCAGGGTACTTCAGGGGTTCTACGAGCAGTACTTC. Translation: CASRVLQGFYEQYF.

This chain links TRBV28 with TRBJ1-2; D perhaps matches TRBD1 (6 bases). Trimming took 6 bases from V and 4 from J, leaving 15 bases between them. This CDR3 spans 14 amino acids. Germline CDR1 is MDHEN and CDR2 is SYDVKM. The CDR3 loop reads CASRPQTGIYGYTF. CDR3 DNA: TGTGCCAGCAGACCACAGACAGGTATCTATGGCTACACCTTC.

V is TRBV9 and J is TRBJ1-5; perhaps TRBD1 as D (5 bases). Germline CDR1 SGDLS, CDR2 YYNGEE. The ends were cut back, 0 bases at V and 4 bases at J, with 11 bases in the middle. This CDR3 has 15 amino acids. CDR3 nucleotides: TGTGCCAGCAGCGTAGGAATCGGACAAAATCAGCCCCAGCATTTT. This sequence encodes CASSVGIGQNQPQHF.